The present entry profiles one T cell receptor beta chain with its context. Its antigen is not known. These data come from a study of post-analysis software for immune sequencing data. Study-level information: Relapsing-remitting, secondary progressive and progressive-relapsing multiple sclerosis courses were included. Study-wide results and caveats: Patients carried 4 or 5 TRBV segments more frequently than controls did, and TRBV5-6, TRBV5-1 and TRBV20-1 were among them. Under the F measure, samples that were prepared in one batch clustered strongly together. When compared against controls, multiple sclerosis patients showed significantly lower normalized Chao1 diversity.

TCR beta cDNA libraries included unique molecular identifiers. Input amounts of 1 to 10 million T cells were used. These gave about 500,000 cDNA molecules, so each molecule approximated one T cell. TCRdb re-called the PCR reads through MiXCR, storing one row per CDR3 protein. The table lists almost 700,000 distinct CDR3 sequences, around 60% of them singletons, with around 11% in the top ten. Germline CDR1 and CDR2: SGHAT and FQNNGV. The V end was cut by 5 bases, the J end by 5 bases, with 9 bases between. The CDR3 runs 13 residues. Sequencing was carried out using blood. This TCR derives from a girl aged 2-10 years with multiple sclerosis. The chain recombines TRBV11-2 with TRBJ2-2; D is ambiguous. The DNA of the CDR3 is TGTGCCAGCAGCAGTTCACGGACCGGGGAGCTGTTTTTT. Encoded protein: CASSSSRTGELFF.